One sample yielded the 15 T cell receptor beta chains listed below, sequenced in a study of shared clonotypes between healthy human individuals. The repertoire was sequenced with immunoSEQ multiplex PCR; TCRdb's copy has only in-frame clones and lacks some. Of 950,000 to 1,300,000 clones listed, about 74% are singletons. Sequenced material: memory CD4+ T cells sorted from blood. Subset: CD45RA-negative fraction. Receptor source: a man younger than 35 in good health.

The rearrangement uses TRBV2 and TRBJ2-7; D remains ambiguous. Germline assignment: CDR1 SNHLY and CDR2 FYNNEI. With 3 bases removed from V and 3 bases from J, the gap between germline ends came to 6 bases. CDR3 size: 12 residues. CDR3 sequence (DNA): TGTGCCAGCAGTGAGGCCCTCTACGAGCAGTACTTC. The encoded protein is CASSEALYEQYF. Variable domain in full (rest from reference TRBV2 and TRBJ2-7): EPEVTQTPSHQVTQMGQEVILRCVPISNHLYFYWYRQILGQKVEFLVSFYNNEISEKSEIFDDQFSVERPDGSNFTLKIRSTKLEDSAMYFCASSEALYEQYFGPGTRLTVT.

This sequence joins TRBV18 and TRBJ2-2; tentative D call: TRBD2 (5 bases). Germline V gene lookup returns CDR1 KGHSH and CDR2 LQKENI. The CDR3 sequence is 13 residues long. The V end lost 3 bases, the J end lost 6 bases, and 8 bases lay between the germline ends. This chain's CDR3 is CASSPTEAGELFF. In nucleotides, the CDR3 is TGTGCCAGCTCACCCACGGAGGCCGGGGAGCTGTTTTTT. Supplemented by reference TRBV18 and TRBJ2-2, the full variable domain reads NAGVMQNPRHLVRRRGQEARLRCSPMKGHSHVYWYRQLPEEGLKFMVYLQKENIIDESGMPKERFSAEFPKEGPSILRIQQVVRGDSAAYFCASSPTEAGELFFGEGSRLTVL.

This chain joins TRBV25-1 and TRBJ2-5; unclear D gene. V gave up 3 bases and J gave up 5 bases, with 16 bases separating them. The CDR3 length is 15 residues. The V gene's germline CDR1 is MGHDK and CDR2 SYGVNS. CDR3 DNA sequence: TGTGCCAGCAGTGACCATACGGCGGAGTGGGAGACCCAGTACTTC. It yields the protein CASSDHTAEWETQYF.

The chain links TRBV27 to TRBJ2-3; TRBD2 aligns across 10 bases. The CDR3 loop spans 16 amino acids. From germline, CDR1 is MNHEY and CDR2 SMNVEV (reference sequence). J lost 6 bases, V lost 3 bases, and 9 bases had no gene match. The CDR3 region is CASSLSSGRAFDTQYF. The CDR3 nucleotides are TGTGCCAGCAGTTTGTCGAGCGGGAGGGCCTTTGATACGCAGTATTTT.

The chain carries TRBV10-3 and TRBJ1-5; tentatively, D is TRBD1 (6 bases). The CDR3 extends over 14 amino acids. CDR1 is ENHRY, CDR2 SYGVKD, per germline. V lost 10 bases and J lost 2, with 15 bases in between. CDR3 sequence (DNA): TGTGCCACCAGAGGGGGGATCGGCAATCAGCCCCAGCATTTT. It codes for CATRGGIGNQPQHF.

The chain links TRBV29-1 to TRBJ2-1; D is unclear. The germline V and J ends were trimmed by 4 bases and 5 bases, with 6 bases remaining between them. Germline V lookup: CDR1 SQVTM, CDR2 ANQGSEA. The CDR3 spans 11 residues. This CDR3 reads CSVAAHNEQFF. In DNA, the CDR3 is TGCAGCGTTGCCGCTCACAATGAGCAGTTCTTC.

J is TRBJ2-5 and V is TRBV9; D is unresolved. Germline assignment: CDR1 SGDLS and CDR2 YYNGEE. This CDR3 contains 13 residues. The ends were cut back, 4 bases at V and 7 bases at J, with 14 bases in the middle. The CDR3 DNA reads TGTGCCAGCAGCTTAAGTAAGGATGGGACCCAGTACTTC. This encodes CASSLSKDGTQYF.

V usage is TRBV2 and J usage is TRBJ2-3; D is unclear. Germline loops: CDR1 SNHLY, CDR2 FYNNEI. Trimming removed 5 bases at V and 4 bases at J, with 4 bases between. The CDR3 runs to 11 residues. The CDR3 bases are TGTGCCAGCAGTTATGCAGATACGCAGTATTTT. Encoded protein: CASSYADTQYF.

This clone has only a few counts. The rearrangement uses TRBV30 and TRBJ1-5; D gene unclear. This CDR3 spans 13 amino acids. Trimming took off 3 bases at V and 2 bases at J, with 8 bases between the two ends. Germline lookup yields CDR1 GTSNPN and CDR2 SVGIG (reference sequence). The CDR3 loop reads CAWSSSGNQPQHF. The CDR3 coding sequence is TGTGCCTGGAGCTCATCGGGCAATCAGCCCCAGCATTTT.

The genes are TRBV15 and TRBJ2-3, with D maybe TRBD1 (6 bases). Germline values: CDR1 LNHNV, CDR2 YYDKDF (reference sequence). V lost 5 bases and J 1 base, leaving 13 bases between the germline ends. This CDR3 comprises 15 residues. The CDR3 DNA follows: TGTGCCACCAGCGAGAGAAACAGGGGCACAGATACGCAGTATTTT. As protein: CATSERNRGTDTQYF.

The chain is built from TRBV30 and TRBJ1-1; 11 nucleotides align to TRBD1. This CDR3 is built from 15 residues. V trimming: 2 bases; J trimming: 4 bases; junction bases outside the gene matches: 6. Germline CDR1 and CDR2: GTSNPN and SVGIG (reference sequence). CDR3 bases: TGTGCCTGGAGTCGTACCGGGACAGGGGGCACTGAAGCTTTCTTT. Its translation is CAWSRTGTGGTEAFF.

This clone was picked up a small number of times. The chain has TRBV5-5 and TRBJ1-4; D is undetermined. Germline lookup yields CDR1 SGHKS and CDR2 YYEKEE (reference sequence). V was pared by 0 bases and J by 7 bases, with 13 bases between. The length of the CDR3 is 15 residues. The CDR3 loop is CASSLESGYREKLFF. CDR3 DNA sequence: TGTGCCAGCAGCTTGGAGTCAGGCTATCGTGAAAAACTGTTTTTT.

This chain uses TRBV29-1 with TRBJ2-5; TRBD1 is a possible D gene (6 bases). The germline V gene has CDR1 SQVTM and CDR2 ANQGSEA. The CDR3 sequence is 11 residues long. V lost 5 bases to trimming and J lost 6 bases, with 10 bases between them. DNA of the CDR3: TGCAGCGTTTTTCAGGGGAAGACCCAGTACTTC. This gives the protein CSVFQGKTQYF.

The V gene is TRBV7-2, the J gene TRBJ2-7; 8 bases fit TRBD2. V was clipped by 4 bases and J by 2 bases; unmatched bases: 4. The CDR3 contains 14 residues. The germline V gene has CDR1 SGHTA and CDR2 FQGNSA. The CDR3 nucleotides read TGTGCCAGCAGCTCCACTAGCGGTCCCTACGAGCAGTACTTC. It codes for CASSSTSGPYEQYF.

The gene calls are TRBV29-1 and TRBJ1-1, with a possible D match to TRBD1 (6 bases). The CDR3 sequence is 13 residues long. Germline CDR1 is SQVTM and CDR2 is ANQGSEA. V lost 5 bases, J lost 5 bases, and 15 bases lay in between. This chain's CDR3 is CSVSTGGGTEAFF. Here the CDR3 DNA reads TGCAGCGTTTCAACAGGAGGGGGAACTGAAGCTTTCTTT.